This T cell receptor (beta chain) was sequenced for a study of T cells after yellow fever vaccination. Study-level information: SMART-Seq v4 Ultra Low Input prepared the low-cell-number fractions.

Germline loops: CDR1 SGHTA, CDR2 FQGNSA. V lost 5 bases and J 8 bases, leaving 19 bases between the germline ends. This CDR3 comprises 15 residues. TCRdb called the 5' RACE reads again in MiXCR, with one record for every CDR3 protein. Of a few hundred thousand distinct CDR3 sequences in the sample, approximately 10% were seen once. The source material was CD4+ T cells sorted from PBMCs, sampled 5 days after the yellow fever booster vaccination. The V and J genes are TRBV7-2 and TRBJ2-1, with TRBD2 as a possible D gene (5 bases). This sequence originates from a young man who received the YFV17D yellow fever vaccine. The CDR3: CASSVSTVLRDEQFF. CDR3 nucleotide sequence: TGTGCCAGCAGCGTTAGTACAGTTCTGAGGGATGAGCAGTTCTTC.